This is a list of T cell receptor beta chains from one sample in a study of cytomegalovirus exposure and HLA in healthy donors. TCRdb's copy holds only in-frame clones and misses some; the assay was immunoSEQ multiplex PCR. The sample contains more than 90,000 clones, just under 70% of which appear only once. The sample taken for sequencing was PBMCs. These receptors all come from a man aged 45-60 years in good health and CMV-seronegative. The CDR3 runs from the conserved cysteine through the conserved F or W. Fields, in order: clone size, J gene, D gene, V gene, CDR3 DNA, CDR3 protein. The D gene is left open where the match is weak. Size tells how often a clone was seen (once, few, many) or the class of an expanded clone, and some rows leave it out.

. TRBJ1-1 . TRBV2 TGTGCCAGCAGTGAAGGGAGGGTCGAAGCTTTCTTT CASSEGRVEAFF
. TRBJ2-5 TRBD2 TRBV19 TGTGCCAGTAGTCACGGGGGGCAAGAGACCCAGTACTTC CASSHGGQETQYF
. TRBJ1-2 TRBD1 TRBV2 TGTGCCAGCAGTCCACAGGGGGCGGAGGGCTACACCTTC CASSPQGAEGYTF
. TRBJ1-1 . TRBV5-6 TGTGCCAGCAGCTTGGGAGTTTACACTGAAGCTTTCTTT CASSLGVYTEAFF
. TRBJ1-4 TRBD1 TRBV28 TGTGCCAGCAGTACAGAACAGGGGAGTGTTGAAAAACTGTTTTTT CASSTEQGSVEKLFF
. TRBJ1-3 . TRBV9 TGTGCCAGCAGCTCCGCAGATTCTGGAAACACCATATATTTT CASSSADSGNTIYF
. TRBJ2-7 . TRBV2 TGTGCCAGCAGTGGGTGGGGCGGCGAGCAGTACTTC CASSGWGGEQYF
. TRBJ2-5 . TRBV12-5 TGTGCTAGTGCCCCAGCGGCAGAGGCTTTCCAAGAGACCCAGTACTTC CASAPAAEAFQETQYF
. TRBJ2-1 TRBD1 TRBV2 TGTGCCAGCAGTGAAACGAGGGACAGGGAATATGAGCAGTTCTTC CASSETRDREYEQFF
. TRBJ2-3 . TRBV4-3 TGCGCCAGCAGCCAAGATCGCGGCACAGATACGCAGTATTTT CASSQDRGTDTQYF
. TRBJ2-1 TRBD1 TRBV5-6 TGTGCCAGCAGCTTGGCGCTGGCGACAGGGAACAATGAGCAGTTCTTC CASSLALATGNNEQFF
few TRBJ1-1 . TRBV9 TGTGCCAGCAGCGTAGTGGCAGGGTGGGACACTGAAGCTTTCTTT CASSVVAGWDTEAFF
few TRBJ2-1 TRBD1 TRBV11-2 TGTGCCAGCAGCCGAGTAGAGGGGGCGGTTGAGCAGTTCTTC CASSRVEGAVEQFF
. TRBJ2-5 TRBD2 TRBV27 TGTGCCCGGGGGGAGCGGGAGAGGACTCTAGAGACCCAGTACTTC CARGERERTLETQYF
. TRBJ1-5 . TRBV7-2 TGTGCCAGCACCGGGGGGAATCAGCCCCAGCATTTT CASTGGNQPQHF
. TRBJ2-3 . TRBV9 TGTGCCAGCAGCGTAGGACTCCGCACAGATACGCAGTATTTT CASSVGLRTDTQYF
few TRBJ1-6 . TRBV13 TGTGCCAGCAGCCCGGGGCCCCAAACAGGGTCGCGAAATTCACCCCTCCACTTT CASSPGPQTGSRNSPLHF
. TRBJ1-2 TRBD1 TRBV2 TGTGCCAGCAGGGGACAGGGCTATGGCTACACCTTC CASRGQGYGYTF
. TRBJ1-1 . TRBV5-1 TGCGCCAGCAGCTTGGGGATAGGACAAATGAACACTGAAGCTTTCTTT CASSLGIGQMNTEAFF
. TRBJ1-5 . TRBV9 TGTGCCAGCAGCGTAGATATCAATCAGCCCCAGCATTTT CASSVDINQPQHF
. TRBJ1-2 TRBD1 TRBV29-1 TGCAGCGTTGAAGACGCGGACAGGCCCTGGGGCTACACCTTC CSVEDADRPWGYTF
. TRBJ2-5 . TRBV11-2 TGTGCCAGCAGCTTAGTTGGCTTCCAGGGCGGAGAGACCCAGTACTTC CASSLVGFQGGETQYF
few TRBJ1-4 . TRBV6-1 TGTGCCAGCAGTGAACAGGGACTAGCAACTAATGAAAAACTGTTTTTT CASSEQGLATNEKLFF
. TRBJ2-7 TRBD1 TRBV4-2 TGTGCCAGCAGCCTTCCCGGGACAGGGTCTTACGAGCAGTACTTC CASSLPGTGSYEQYF
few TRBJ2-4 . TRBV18 TGTGCCAGCTCACCGGTCCAGTCGAGGTATATGTACTTC CASSPVQSRYMYF
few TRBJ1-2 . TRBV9 TGTGCCAGCACCCGTCAGGCAGGTTCTAACTATGGCTACACCTTC CASTRQAGSNYGYTF
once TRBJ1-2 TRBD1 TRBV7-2 TGTGCCAGCAGCAGACAGGGGGTCGGTGACTATGGCTACACCTTC CASSRQGVGDYGYTF
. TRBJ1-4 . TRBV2 TGTGCCAGCAGTGAAATAGGCGGGGTGGGTAATGAAAAACTGTTTTTT CASSEIGGVGNEKLFF
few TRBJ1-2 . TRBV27 TGTGCCAGCAGTTTATATCGGGGTACACACGGTGGGGGCTACACCTTC CASSLYRGTHGGGYTF
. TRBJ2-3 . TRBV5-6 TGTGCCAGCAGCTTGGTCAGGGGAGATACGCAGTATTTT CASSLVRGDTQYF
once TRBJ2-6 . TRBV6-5 TGTGCCAGCAGTTACGGCACTGGGGCGGGGGCCAACGTCCTGACTTTC CASSYGTGAGANVLTF
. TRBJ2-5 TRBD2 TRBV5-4 TGTGCCAGCAGCTTGGGGGGACTAGCGGGAGGGCTCCAAGAGACCCAGTACTTC CASSLGGLAGGLQETQYF
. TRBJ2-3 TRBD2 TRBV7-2 TGTGCCAGCAGTCCGACGGTATCTAGCGGGGGTTTTGGGGTGCAGTATTTT CASSPTVSSGGFGVQYF
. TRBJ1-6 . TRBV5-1 TGCGCCAGCAAGGCCAGGGAAAAAGATTCACCCCTCCACTTT CASKAREKDSPLHF
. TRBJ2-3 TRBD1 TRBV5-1 TGCGCCAGCAGCTTCGGCGGACAGGGTACAGATACGCAGTATTTT CASSFGGQGTDTQYF